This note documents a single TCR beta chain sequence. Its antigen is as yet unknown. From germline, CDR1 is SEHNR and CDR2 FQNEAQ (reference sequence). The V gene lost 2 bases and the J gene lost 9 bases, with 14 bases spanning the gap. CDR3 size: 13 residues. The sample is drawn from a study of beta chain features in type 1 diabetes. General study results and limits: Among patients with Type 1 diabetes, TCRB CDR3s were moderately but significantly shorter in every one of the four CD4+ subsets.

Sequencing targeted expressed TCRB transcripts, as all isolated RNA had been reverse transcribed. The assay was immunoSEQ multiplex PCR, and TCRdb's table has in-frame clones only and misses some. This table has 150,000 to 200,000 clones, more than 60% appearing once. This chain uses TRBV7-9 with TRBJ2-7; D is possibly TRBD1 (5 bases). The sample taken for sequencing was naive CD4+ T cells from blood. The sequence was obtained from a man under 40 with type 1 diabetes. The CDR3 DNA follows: TGTGCCAGCAGCTTACAGCAGGGCGACGGGCAGTACTTC. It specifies CASSLQQGDGQYF.